The next 25 T cell receptor beta chains were all read from a single sample in a study of CD8 T cells in ankylosing spondylitis. TCRdb re-called the 5' RACE reads with MiXCR, one entry per CDR3 protein. The repertoire holds around 150,000 distinct CDR3 sequences, with around 16% as singletons. The source material was blood, either unsorted or a sorted T cell fraction (not recorded which). These receptors were obtained from a male donor with ankylosing spondylitis or in good health (not recorded which).

Regarding this clonotype: A much more abundant neighbour one base away suggests this may be a read error. The chain uses TRBV12-3 or TRBV12-4 and TRBJ2-7; the D gene is possibly TRBD2 (6 bases). The CDR3 is 14 amino acids. CDR3 amino acids: CASSFGGSGYAQYF. In DNA, the CDR3 is TGTGCCAGCAGTTTCGGGGGTTCCGGCTACGCGCAGTACTTC.

This clonotype occurred a few times. This rearrangement joins TRBV10-1 to TRBJ2-3; 7 bases are shared with TRBD1. V dropped 4 bases and J dropped 3; count of bases not matched to a gene: 13. CDR3 length: 17 amino acids. CDR1 is WNHNN, CDR2 SYGVQD, per germline (reference sequence). CDR3 sequence: CASSGQGTGWGTDTQYF. The CDR3, as DNA: TGCGCCAGCAGTGGACAGGGTACAGGCTGGGGGACAGATACGCAGTATTTT.

This clonotype came up many times. The chain couples TRBV20-1 to TRBJ2-3; D gene ambiguous. Germline CDR1 and CDR2: DFQATT and SNEGSKA (reference sequence). This CDR3 has 13 residues. Trimming removed 4 bases from V and 1 base from J, with 9 bases in between. CDR3 sequence reads: CSATLPGTDTQYF. CDR3 sequence (DNA): TGCAGTGCTACTCTTCCGGGCACAGATACGCAGTATTTT.

In this sample, this clonotype turned up many times. The chain has TRBV5-1 and TRBJ1-6; D uncertain. Germline V lookup: CDR1 SGHRS, CDR2 YFSETQ. CDR3 length: 19 amino acids. With 1 base removed from V and 1 base from J, the gap between germline ends came to 18 bases. As DNA, the CDR3 is TGCGCCAGCAGCTTGTTTCCCCCGGCAGAAAGGTCCTATAATTCACCCCTCCACTTT. It codes for CASSLFPPAERSYNSPLHF. The whole variable domain, filled in from reference TRBV5-1 and TRBJ1-6, reads KAGVTQTPRYLIKTRGQQVTLSCSPISGHRSVSWYQQTPGQGLQFLFEYFSETQRNKGNFPGRFSGRQFSNSRSEMNVSTLELGDSALYLCASSLFPPAERSYNSPLHFGNGTRLTVT.

The table lists this clonotype with many counts. CDR3 in amino acids: CASSPRASSGVKNIQYF. CDR3 bases: TGTGCCAGCAGCCCCCGGGCCTCCTCAGGGGTCAAAAACATTCAGTACTTC. This rearrangement joins TRBV7-2 to TRBJ2-4; weak D call: TRBD1 (6 bases). The germline V and J ends were trimmed by 5 bases and 3 bases, with 20 bases remaining between them. Germline CDR1 and CDR2: SGHTA and FQGNSA. There are 17 residues in the CDR3.

This clonotype came up many times. The chain joins TRBV5-1 to TRBJ2-1, with a possible D match to TRBD2 (6 bases). V was trimmed by 0 bases and J by 0 bases, leaving 7 bases between them. Germline values: CDR1 SGHRS, CDR2 YFSETQ. This CDR3 has 15 residues. The CDR3 reads CASSLVGSSYNEQFF. Written as DNA, the CDR3 is TGCGCCAGCAGCTTGGTCGGGAGCTCCTACAATGAGCAGTTCTTC.

V gene TRBV5-1 combines with J gene TRBJ2-1, with a possible D match to TRBD1 (8 bases). From germline, CDR1 is SGHRS and CDR2 YFSETQ. Deletions cut 5 bases from V and 7 bases from J, with 19 bases between. The CDR3 sequence is 15 residues long. This chain's CDR3 is CASSLQGGGLNEQFF. The CDR3 DNA sequence: TGCGCCAGCAGTCTACAGGGGGGGGGTTTGAATGAGCAGTTCTTC.

This clonotype occurred many times. V usage is TRBV7-3 and J usage is TRBJ1-2, with a weak D call TRBD1 (6 bases). V was trimmed by 5 bases and J by 4 bases, leaving 17 bases between them. The V gene's germline CDR1 is SGHTA and CDR2 FQGTGA. The CDR3 runs to 15 residues. This CDR3 reads CASSPAFGTTYGYTF. The CDR3 coding sequence is TGTGCCAGCAGCCCGGCCTTCGGGACAACCTATGGCTACACCTTC.

This clonotype was observed at least ten times. The chain has TRBV4-1 and TRBJ2-7, with 9 bases lining up with TRBD2. CDR1 is MGHRA, CDR2 YSYEKL, per germline. The CDR3 extends over 16 amino acids. V lost 4 bases, J lost 1 base, and 8 bases stayed unmatched. As DNA, the CDR3 is TGCGCCAGCAGCCGATCCGGACTAGCGCCTTCCTACGAGCAGTACTTC. This gives the protein CASSRSGLAPSYEQYF.

This clonotype came up many times. The gene calls are TRBV28 and TRBJ1-5; D is uncertain. In germline, CDR1 is MDHEN, CDR2 SYDVKM. V shed 6 bases and J shed 0 bases, with 9 bases lying between them. This CDR3 has 14 residues. The CDR3 sequence is CASRRIGSNQPQHF. In nucleotides, the CDR3 is TGTGCCAGCAGGCGTATCGGTAGCAATCAGCCCCAGCATTTT.

This clonotype was found a few times. This chain uses TRBV20-1 with TRBJ2-3; 10 nucleotides line up with TRBD2. Trimming took 3 bases from V and 1 from J; bases not matched to a gene: 7. CDR1 DFQATT and CDR2 SNEGSKA come from the germline V gene (reference sequence). There are 16 residues in the CDR3. CDR3 sequence: CSARDPGTSGTDTQYF. The CDR3 region has the DNA TGCAGTGCTAGGGACCCCGGGACTAGCGGCACAGATACGCAGTATTTT.

This clonotype has at least ten counts. The rearrangement uses TRBV29-1 and TRBJ1-3, with TRBD1 identical over 8 bases. V trimming: 1 base; J trimming: 0 bases; junction bases outside the gene matches: 5. The length of the CDR3 is 16 residues. Germline values: CDR1 SQVTM, CDR2 ANQGSEA. The CDR3 nucleotides read TGCAGCGTTGAAGGGCCCGGGACAGGCTCTGGAAACACCATATATTTT. This sequence encodes CSVEGPGTGSGNTIYF. The complete variable domain, with remaining parts taken from reference TRBV29-1 and TRBJ1-3, reads SAVISQKPSRDICQRGTSLTIQCQVDSQVTMMFWYRQQPGQSLTLIATANQGSEATYESGFVIDKFPISRPNLTFSTLTVSNMSPEDSSIYLCSVEGPGTGSGNTIYFGEGSWLTVV.

In this sample, this clonotype turned up many times. The chain is built from TRBV7-8 and TRBJ2-1, with TRBD1 matching 10 bases. The V gene's germline CDR1 is SGHVS and CDR2 FQNEAQ. This CDR3 contains 15 residues. The J segment lost 9 bases and the V segment lost 1 base, leaving 6 bases of the junction unmatched. The CDR3 loop reads CASSLVGQGGGEQFF. The CDR3 DNA sequence: TGTGCCAGCAGCTTAGTAGGACAGGGGGGAGGTGAGCAGTTCTTC.

This clonotype was observed at least ten times. The V call is TRBV5-1, the J call TRBJ1-1; D gene ambiguous. Trimming took 6 bases from V and 2 from J, leaving 11 bases between them. The CDR3 contains 13 residues. Germline values: CDR1 SGHRS, CDR2 YFSETQ. The CDR3 DNA follows: TGCGCCAGCACCGAAGACGGTAACACTGAAGCTTTCTTT. Translation: CASTEDGNTEAFF.

This clonotype appeared many times. V gene TRBV29-1 combines with J gene TRBJ2-1, with 7 bases fitting TRBD2. The CDR3 is 15 amino acids. In germline, CDR1 is SQVTM, CDR2 ANQGSEA. The junction had 6 bases not matched to a gene; V was cut back by 4 bases and J by 0 bases. Written as DNA, the CDR3 is TGCAGCGTTGCCGGGAGGCCGAGCTCCTACAATGAGCAGTTCTTC. Protein: CSVAGRPSSYNEQFF.

This clonotype was recorded at least ten times. This sequence joins TRBV3-1 and TRBJ2-3; no reliable D call. The CDR3 is 12 residues long. The germline gives CDR1 LGHDT, CDR2 YNNKEL (reference sequence). V was trimmed by 4 bases and J by 6 bases, leaving 8 bases between them. The CDR3 DNA sequence: TGTGCCAGCAGCCCAGCAGAGGATACGCAGTATTTT. Its translation is CASSPAEDTQYF.

There are a few counts of this clonotype. Here the CDR3 reads CASSLGQELSPLHF. The DNA for the CDR3 is TGCGCCAGCAGCTTGGGACAGGAGCTCTCACCCCTCCACTTT. The V call is TRBV5-1, the J call TRBJ1-6, with a weak D call TRBD1 (6 bases). The V gene lost 0 bases and the J gene lost 10 bases, with 11 bases spanning the gap. CDR1 and CDR2 (germline): SGHRS, YFSETQ. The CDR3 contains 14 residues. The whole variable domain, filled in from reference TRBV5-1 and TRBJ1-6, reads KAGVTQTPRYLIKTRGQQVTLSCSPISGHRSVSWYQQTPGQGLQFLFEYFSETQRNKGNFPGRFSGRQFSNSRSEMNVSTLELGDSALYLCASSLGQELSPLHFGNGTRLTVT.

This clonotype was observed many times. This sequence joins TRBV12-3 or TRBV12-4 and TRBJ2-7; 9 positions match TRBD2. Trimming at V came to 6 bases and at J to 6 bases, leaving 15 bases not matched to a gene. The CDR3 is made up of 16 amino acids. In DNA form, the CDR3 reads TGTGCCAGCAGCACCCGCTCCCTAGCGGGATTGGCCGAGCAGTACTTC. Translated: CASSTRSLAGLAEQYF.

J is TRBJ2-7 and V is TRBV28; D not resolved. Trimming removed 5 bases from V and 2 bases from J, with 10 bases in between. Germline-derived CDR1 and CDR2 are MDHEN and SYDVKM. The CDR3 contains 13 residues. In nucleotides, the CDR3 is TGTGCCAGCAGTCCGGACGGACCCTACGAGCAGTACTTC. This translates into CASSPDGPYEQYF.

This clonotype was detected only a few times. The rearrangement joins TRBV3-1 to TRBJ1-4, with no clear D. CDR1 LGHDT and CDR2 YNNKEL come from the germline V gene (reference sequence). The CDR3 has 14 residues. V dropped 0 bases and J dropped 8 bases, with 10 bases sitting between them. CDR3 coding DNA: TGTGCCAGCAGCCAAGATTTTCAGAAGGAAAAACTGTTTTTT. This gives the protein CASSQDFQKEKLFF.

CDR3 coding DNA: TGCAGTGCTACTCCAGGGTCGAGTAATGAAAAACTGTTTTTT. It translates to CSATPGSSNEKLFF. The chain links TRBV20-1 to TRBJ1-4; D may be TRBD1 (5 bases). Trimming cost V 4 bases and J 4 bases, with 13 bases left between them. The CDR3 is 14 amino acids. The V gene's germline CDR1 is DFQATT and CDR2 SNEGSKA (reference sequence).

This clonotype was detected ten times or more. The V call is TRBV29-1, the J call TRBJ2-7, with TRBD1 identical over 7 bases. Trimming at V came to 6 bases and at J to 3 bases, leaving 8 bases not matched to a gene. The length of the CDR3 is 13 residues. Germline V gene lookup returns CDR1 SQVTM and CDR2 ANQGSEA. In DNA, the CDR3 is TGCAGCGTCGGTCAGGGGGAAGTCTACGAGCAGTACTTC. It codes for CSVGQGEVYEQYF.

There are many counts of this clonotype. V usage is TRBV4-1 and J usage is TRBJ2-1; TRBD2 is a possible D gene (6 bases). Looked up from germline, CDR1 is MGHRA and CDR2 is YSYEKL. V was shortened by 0 bases and J by 7 bases, with 13 bases between the two germline ends. The CDR3 is 15 amino acids. The CDR3, as DNA: TGCGCCAGCAGCCAAGACCGGGACTTACTTAATGAGCAGTTCTTC. Amino acid sequence: CASSQDRDLLNEQFF.

This clonotype was picked up many times. The chain couples TRBV29-1 to TRBJ2-1; 12 nucleotides match TRBD2. In germline, CDR1 is SQVTM, CDR2 ANQGSEA. J was trimmed by 5 bases and V by 7 bases; bases with no gene match: 6. This CDR3 is 14 amino acids long. The CDR3 spells CSARLAGVHNEQFF. DNA of the CDR3: TGCAGCGCCCGACTAGCGGGAGTTCACAATGAGCAGTTCTTC.

The chain combines TRBV6-1 with TRBJ2-7; 9 bases match TRBD2. The CDR3 covers 13 residues. CDR1 and CDR2 from the germline V gene are MNHNS and SASEGT. Unmatched junction bases numbered 11, after V lost 8 bases and J lost 9 bases. DNA for the CDR3: TGTGCCAGCGAATTAGCGGGAGCGGATGGGCAGTACTTC. This translates into CASELAGADGQYF.